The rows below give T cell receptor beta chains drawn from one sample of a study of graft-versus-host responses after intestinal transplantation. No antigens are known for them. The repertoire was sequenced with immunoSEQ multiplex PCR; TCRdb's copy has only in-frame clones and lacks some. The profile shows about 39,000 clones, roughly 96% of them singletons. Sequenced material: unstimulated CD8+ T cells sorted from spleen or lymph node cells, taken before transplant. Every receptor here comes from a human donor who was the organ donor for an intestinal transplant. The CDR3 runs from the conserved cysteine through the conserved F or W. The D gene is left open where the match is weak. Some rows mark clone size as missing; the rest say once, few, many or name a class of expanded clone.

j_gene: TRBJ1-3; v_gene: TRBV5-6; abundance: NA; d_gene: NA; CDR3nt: TGTGCCAGCAGCGCCGGGACGTTTGAAAACACCATATATTTT; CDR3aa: CASSAGTFENTIYF
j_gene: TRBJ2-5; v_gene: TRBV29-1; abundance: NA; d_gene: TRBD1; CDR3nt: TGCAGCGGGACAGGGGGCGTTTTTTTGGAGACCCAGTACTTC; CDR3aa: CSGTGGVFLETQYF
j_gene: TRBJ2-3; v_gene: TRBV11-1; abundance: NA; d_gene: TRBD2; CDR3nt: TGTGCCAGCAGCTGGGCGGGGGAAAATACGCAGTATTTT; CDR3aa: CASSWAGENTQYF
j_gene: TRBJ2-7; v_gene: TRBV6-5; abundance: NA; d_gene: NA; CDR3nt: TGTGCCACCCAGAGGGGGGGCTCCTACGAGCAGTACTTC; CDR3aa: CATQRGGSYEQYF
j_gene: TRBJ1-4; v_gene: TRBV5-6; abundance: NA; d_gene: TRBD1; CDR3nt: TGTGCCAGCAGTCGACAGGGACGTTGGGATGAAAAACTGTTTTTT; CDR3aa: CASSRQGRWDEKLFF
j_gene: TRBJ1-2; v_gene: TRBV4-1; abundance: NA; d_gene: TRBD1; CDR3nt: TGCGCCAGCAGCCAAGATGCTTCGGTGACAGGGTTAACTAACTATGGCTACACCTTC; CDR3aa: CASSQDASVTGLTNYGYTF
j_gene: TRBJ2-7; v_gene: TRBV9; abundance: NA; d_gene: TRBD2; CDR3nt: TGTGCCAGCAGCGCGTGGGGGGGCTACGAGCAGTACTTC; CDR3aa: CASSAWGGYEQYF
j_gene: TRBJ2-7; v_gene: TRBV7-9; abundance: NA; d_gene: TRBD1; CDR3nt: TGTGCCAGCAGCGGCCGGGACAGCGCCTACGAGCAGTACTTC; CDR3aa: CASSGRDSAYEQYF
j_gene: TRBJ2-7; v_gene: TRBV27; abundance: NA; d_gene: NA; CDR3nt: TGTGCCAGCGCTCAACTAGGTACAGGTCTCTCCTACGAGCAGTACTTC; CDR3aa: CASAQLGTGLSYEQYF
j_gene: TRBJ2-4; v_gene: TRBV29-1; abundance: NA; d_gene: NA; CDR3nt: TGCAGCGTTGAATTGGGCAGCGATATAGCCAAAAACATTCAGTACTTC; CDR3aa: CSVELGSDIAKNIQYF
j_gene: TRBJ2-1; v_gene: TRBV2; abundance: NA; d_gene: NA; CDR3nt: TGTGCCAGCAGTGTCGGCCCCTCCTACAATGAGCAGTTCTTC; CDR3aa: CASSVGPSYNEQFF
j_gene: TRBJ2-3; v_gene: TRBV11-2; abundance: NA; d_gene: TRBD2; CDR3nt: TGTGCCAGCAGCTTGGTGGCGGGGGGAAGCACAGATACGCAGTATTTT; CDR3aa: CASSLVAGGSTDTQYF
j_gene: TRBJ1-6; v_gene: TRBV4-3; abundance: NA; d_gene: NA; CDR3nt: TGCGCCAGCAGCCAAGATGGCCACCTGAATTCACCCCTCCACTTT; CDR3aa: CASSQDGHLNSPLHF
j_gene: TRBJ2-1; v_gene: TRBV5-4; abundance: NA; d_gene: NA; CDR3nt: TGTGCCGCCGGAGGACAGTCTCACTCCTACAATGAGCAGTTCTTC; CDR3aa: CAAGGQSHSYNEQFF
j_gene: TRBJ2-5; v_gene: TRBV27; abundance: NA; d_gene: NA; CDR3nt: TGTGCCGCCTCCCCTACTAGTTCCCAAGAGACCCAGTACTTC; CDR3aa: CAASPTSSQETQYF
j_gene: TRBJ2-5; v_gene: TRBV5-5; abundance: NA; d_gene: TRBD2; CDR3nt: TGTGCCAGCAGCTTCTGGACTAGCGGGGGGGAAGAGACCCAGTACTTC; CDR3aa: CASSFWTSGGEETQYF
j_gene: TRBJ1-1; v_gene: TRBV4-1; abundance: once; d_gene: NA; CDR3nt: TGCGCCAGCAGCCAAGAACCCCCTACTGAAGCTTTCTTT; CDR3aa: CASSQEPPTEAFF
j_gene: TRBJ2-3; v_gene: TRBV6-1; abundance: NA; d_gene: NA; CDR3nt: TGTGCCAGCAGTGGGACCACAGATACGCAGTATTTT; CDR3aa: CASSGTTDTQYF
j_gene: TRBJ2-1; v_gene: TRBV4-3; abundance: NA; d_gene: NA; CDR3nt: TGCGCCAGCAGCCAAGAAGTTACAGGGCGCAATGAGCAGTTCTTC; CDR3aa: CASSQEVTGRNEQFF
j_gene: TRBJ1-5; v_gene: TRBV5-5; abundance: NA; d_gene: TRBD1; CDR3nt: TGTGCCAGCAGCGGGGGACAGGGCGGCAATCAGCCCCAGCATTTT; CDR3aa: CASSGGQGGNQPQHF
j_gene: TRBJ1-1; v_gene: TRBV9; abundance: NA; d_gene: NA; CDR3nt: TGTGCCAGCAGCGCCGGAAACAGACCTGAAGCTTTCTTT; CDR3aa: CASSAGNRPEAFF
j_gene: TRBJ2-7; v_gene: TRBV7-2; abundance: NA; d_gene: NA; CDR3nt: TGTGCCAGCAGCTTAGTGGATATCGGATACGAGCAGTACTTC; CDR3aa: CASSLVDIGYEQYF
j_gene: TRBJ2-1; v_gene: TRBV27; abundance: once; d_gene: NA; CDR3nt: TGTGCCAGCAGTTCATCCGGCCTAAGGGTTAATACAGTCAATGAGCAGTTCTTC; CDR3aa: CASSSSGLRVNTVNEQFF
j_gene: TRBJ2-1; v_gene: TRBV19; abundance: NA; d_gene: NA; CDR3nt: TGTGCCACCCAACGGGGGGCCCTTTTGAATGAGCAGTTCTTC; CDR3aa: CATQRGALLNEQFF
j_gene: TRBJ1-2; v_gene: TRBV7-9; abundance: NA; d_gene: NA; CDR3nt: TGTGCCAGCAGCCCACCCCCCGGGCCCTATGGCTACACCTTC; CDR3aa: CASSPPPGPYGYTF
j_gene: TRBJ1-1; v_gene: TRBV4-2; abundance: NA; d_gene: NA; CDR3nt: TGTGCCAGCAGCGACCACCCGCCGGGGATGAACACTGAAGCTTTCTTT; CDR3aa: CASSDHPPGMNTEAFF
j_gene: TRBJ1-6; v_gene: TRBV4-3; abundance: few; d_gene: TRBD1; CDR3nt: TGCGCCAGCAGCCAGAACGTACAGGGGGCGAATAATTCACCCCTCCACTTT; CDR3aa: CASSQNVQGANNSPLHF
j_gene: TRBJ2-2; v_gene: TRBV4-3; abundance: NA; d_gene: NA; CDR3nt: TGCGCCAGCAGCCACACCAGGACAGAGGAATTTAGGGAGCTGTTTTTT; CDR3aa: CASSHTRTEEFRELFF
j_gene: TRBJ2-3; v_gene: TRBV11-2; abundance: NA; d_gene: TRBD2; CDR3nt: TGTGCCAGCAGCTTCTGGGGGAGGGGTACGCAGTATTTT; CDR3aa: CASSFWGRGTQYF
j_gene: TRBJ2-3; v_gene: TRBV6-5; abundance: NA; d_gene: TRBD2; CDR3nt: TGTGCCAGCAGACCGGGACTAGCGGGACCAGATACGCAGTATTTT; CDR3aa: CASRPGLAGPDTQYF
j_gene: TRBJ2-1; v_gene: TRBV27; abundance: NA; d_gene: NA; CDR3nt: TGTGCCAGCAGTTTATCCCAGGTGGGGGCCCCAAGCTCCTACAATGAGCAGTTCTTC; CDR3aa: CASSLSQVGAPSSYNEQFF
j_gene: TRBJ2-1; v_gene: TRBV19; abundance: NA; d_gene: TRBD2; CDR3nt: TGTGCCAGTAGCCAAACTAGCGGGGGTTCCTACAATGAGCAGTTCTTC; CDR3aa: CASSQTSGGSYNEQFF
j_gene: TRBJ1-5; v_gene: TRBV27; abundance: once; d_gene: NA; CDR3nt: TGTGCCAGCAGTTTTGGGGGGGATCAGCCCCAGCATTTT; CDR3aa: CASSFGGDQPQHF
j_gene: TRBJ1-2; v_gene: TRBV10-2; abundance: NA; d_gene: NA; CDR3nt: TGCGCCAGCAGTGAGTCGAGAGCCCTGTTGTTCGAATATGGCTACACCTTC; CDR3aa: CASSESRALLFEYGYTF
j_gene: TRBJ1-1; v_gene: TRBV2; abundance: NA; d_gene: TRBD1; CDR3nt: TGTGCCAGCAGTGACCTTCAGGGGGCGAACACTGAAGCTTTCTTT; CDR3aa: CASSDLQGANTEAFF
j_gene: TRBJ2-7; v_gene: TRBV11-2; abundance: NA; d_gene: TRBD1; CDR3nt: TGTGCCAGCAGCTTTGGACAGGGGGGCTACGAGCAGTACTTC; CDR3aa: CASSFGQGGYEQYF
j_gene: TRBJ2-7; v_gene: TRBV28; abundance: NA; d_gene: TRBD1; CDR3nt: TGTGCCAGCGGGACAGGGGGAAGTGGCGAGCAGTACTTC; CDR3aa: CASGTGGSGEQYF
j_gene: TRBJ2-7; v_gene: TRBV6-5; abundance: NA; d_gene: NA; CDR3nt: TGTGCCAGCAGTTACTCTTCGGGACCGTCCTACGAGCAGTACTTC; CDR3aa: CASSYSSGPSYEQYF
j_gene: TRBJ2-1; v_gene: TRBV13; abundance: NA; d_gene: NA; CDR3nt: TGTGCCAGCAGCTTAGGGACCATGGTTTTAGGTCAGTTCTTC; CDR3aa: CASSLGTMVLGQFF
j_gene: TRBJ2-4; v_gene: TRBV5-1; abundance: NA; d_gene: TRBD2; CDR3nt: TGCGCCAGCAGCCCACATAGCGGGGATCAAAACATTCAGTACTTC; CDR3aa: CASSPHSGDQNIQYF
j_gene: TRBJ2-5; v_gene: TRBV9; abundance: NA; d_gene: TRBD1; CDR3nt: TGTGCCAGCACATCATTGGGGGGACAGGGAGAGACCCAGTACTTC; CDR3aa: CASTSLGGQGETQYF
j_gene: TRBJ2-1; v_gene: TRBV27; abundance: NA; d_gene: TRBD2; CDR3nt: TGTGCCAGCAGTTTATTTCGCGGGGGGAATGAGCAGTTCTTC; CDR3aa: CASSLFRGGNEQFF
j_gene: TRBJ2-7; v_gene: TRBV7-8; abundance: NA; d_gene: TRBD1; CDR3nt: TGTGCCAGCAGCTCTCGGGACAGGCGCTACGAGCAGTACTTC; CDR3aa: CASSSRDRRYEQYF
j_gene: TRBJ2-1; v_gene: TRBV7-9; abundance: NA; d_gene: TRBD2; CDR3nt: TGTGCCACGGGGGGGAGTGAGCAGTTCTTC; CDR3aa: CATGGSEQFF
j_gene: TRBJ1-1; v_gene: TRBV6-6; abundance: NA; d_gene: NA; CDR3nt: TGTGCCAGCAGAGATCCCGGACCGGATGAAGCTTTCTTT; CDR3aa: CASRDPGPDEAFF